One and the same sample provided the 3 T cell receptor beta chains below, sequenced in a study of tumor and adjacent non-tumor tissue in lung cancer. This sample's RNA came from whole unsorted tissue. TCRbeta libraries were built with three rounds of nested PCR, modified from ARM-PCR. TCRdb fed the multiplex PCR reads into MiXCR, producing one record per CDR3 protein. The sample shows approximately 120,000 distinct CDR3 sequences, 75% of them seen only once. The source material was lung tumor tissue. These receptors all stem from a woman in her sixties with non-small cell lung cancer.

Points on this clonotype: At one end the junction does not follow the germline gene, possibly because of a read error. The chain recombines TRBV18 with TRBJ2-1; 9 bases match TRBD2. CDR1 is KGHSH and CDR2 is LQKENI in the germline V gene. The CDR3 extends over 14 amino acids. CDR3: CASSPTSGYNDQLF. For the CDR3, the DNA is TGTGCCAGCTCACCGACTAGCGGATACAATGATCAGTTATTC. Combining the CDR3 with reference TRBV18 and TRBJ2-1 gives the whole variable domain NAGVMQNPRHLVRRRGQEARLRCSPMKGHSHVYWYRQLPEEGLKFMVYLQKENIIDESGMPKERFSAEFPKEGPSILRIQQVVRGDSAAYFCASSPTSGYNDQLFGPGTRLTVL.

Concerning this clonotype: At one of its ends the junction is not consistent with the germline gene, which may arise from a read error. The J gene is TRBJ2-4, the V gene TRBV29-1, with a weak D call TRBD2 (6 bases). Germline CDR1 reads SQVTM; CDR2 reads ANQGSEA. CDR3 length: 15 residues. CDR3 residues: CSALKPGVEGDIQYF. DNA of the CDR3: TGCAGCGCTCTCAAACCGGGAGTAGAGGGAGACATTCAGTATTTC.

This clonotype was picked up many times. This chain connects TRBV4-3 to TRBJ2-4, with a weak D call TRBD1 (5 bases). V was clipped by 1 base and J by 5 bases, with 12 bases between them. This CDR3 region has 15 residues. CDR1 and CDR2 (germline): LGHNA, YSLEER. The CDR3 region is CASSQVWVGENIQYF. CDR3 nucleotide sequence: TGCGCCAGCAGCCAAGTGTGGGTAGGGGAAAACATTCAGTACTTC.